This T cell receptor beta chain originates from a study of cytomegalovirus exposure and HLA in healthy donors. About the study: Unique TCR beta sequences numbering 120 million or so came from about 179 million T cells in an earlier analysis. General study points: The study carried out a later analysis of TCR beta sequences. It associated some 15,000 of them with specific HLA alleles at a false discovery rate of 0.05. Among TCR beta chains of equal frequency, HLA-associated ones were more clonally expanded in a later analysis.

Trimming removed 0 bases at V and 5 bases at J, with 9 bases between. CDR3 length equals 14 residues. In germline, CDR1 is MGHRA, CDR2 YSYEKL. The PCR made use of 60 Vbeta and 13 Jbeta primers. TCRdb's copy holds only in-frame clones and misses some; the assay was immunoSEQ multiplex PCR. Recorded for this sample: roughly 110,000 clones. As to this clone: What it binds is unknown.

Material for sequencing was PBMCs. V gene TRBV4-1 combines with J gene TRBJ2-3; a possible D gene is TRBD2 (5 bases). This TCR came from a man aged 25 to 40 in good health and CMV-seronegative. Here the CDR3 reads CASSQEAGGDTQYF. As DNA, the CDR3 is TGCGCCAGCAGCCAAGAGGCAGGAGGAGATACGCAGTATTTT.